A selection of T cell receptor beta chains follows, all from one sample in a study of tumor-infiltrating lymphocytes in primary liver carcinoma. TCRdb called the multiplex PCR reads again in MiXCR, with one record for every CDR3 protein. This repertoire shows tens of thousands of distinct CDR3 sequences, roughly 77% found once; its top ten account for 35% to 45%. Source material: tumor-adjacent normal liver tissue. The origin of the receptors is a young woman with primary liver carcinoma and hepatitis B virus infection. The CDR3 runs from the conserved cysteine through the conserved F or W. Fields, in order: D gene, clone size, V gene, J gene, CDR3 DNA, CDR3 protein. A D gene is named only where the DNA matches it firmly. Clone size, where shown, is once, few, many, or a class for clones that have expanded.

D gene: TRBD2
clone size: once
V gene: TRBV5-6
J gene: TRBJ2-7
CDR3 DNA: TGTGCCAACAGATTAGCGGGAGGGTCCTACGAGCAGTACTTC
CDR3 protein: CANRLAGGSYEQYF

D gene: NA
clone size: NA
V gene: TRBV12-3/TRBV12-4
J gene: TRBJ2-2
CDR3 DNA: TGTGCCAACCGGGGGCGGGACACGGACACCGGGGAGCTGTTTTTT
CDR3 protein: CANRGRDTDTGELFF

D gene: NA
clone size: NA
V gene: TRBV5-1
J gene: TRBJ1-1
CDR3 DNA: TGCGCCAGCATAAGGGAGAACACTGTAGCTTTCTTT
CDR3 protein: CASIRENTVAFF

D gene: TRBD1
clone size: NA
V gene: TRBV29-1
J gene: TRBJ2-5
CDR3 DNA: TGCCGCGTTCACCCTCTGACAGGGTGGGGCCAAGAGACCCAGTACTTC
CDR3 protein: CRVHPLTGWGQETQYF

D gene: TRBD2
clone size: NA
V gene: TRBV11-2
J gene: TRBJ2-1
CDR3 DNA: TGTGCCAGCAGCCCCCCGAAAGCGGGAGGACTCAATGAGCAGCTCTTC
CDR3 protein: CASSPPKAGGLNEQLF

D gene: TRBD2
clone size: NA
V gene: TRBV5-5
J gene: TRBJ2-7
CDR3 DNA: TGTACCAGCAGCCCCAAGAAGGTAGCGGGAGTGGAAGAGCAGTACTTC
CDR3 protein: CTSSPKKVAGVEEQYF

D gene: NA
clone size: NA
V gene: TRBV12-3/TRBV12-4
J gene: TRBJ2-5
CDR3 DNA: TGTGCCAGCAGTTTAGGACCTGCCAGGTCGGGTTTAAAAGAGACCGAGTACTTC
CDR3 protein: CASSLGPARSGLKETEYF

D gene: TRBD2
clone size: NA
V gene: TRBV6-6
J gene: TRBJ2-7
CDR3 DNA: TGTGCCAGCTGGGAAGCGGGAGGTAGGGAGCAGTACTTC
CDR3 protein: CASWEAGGREQYF

D gene: NA
clone size: NA
V gene: TRBV6-5
J gene: TRBJ1-1
CDR3 DNA: TGTGCCAGCAGACGGGACGACAGGAGATGGGACACTGAAGCTGTCTTT
CDR3 protein: CASRRDDRRWDTEAVF

D gene: NA
clone size: NA
V gene: TRBV4-3
J gene: TRBJ2-1
CDR3 DNA: TGCACCAGCAACCAAGACGGGGGCCGCTACAACGAGCAGTTCTTC
CDR3 protein: CTSNQDGGRYNEQFF

D gene: NA
clone size: medium-sized
V gene: TRBV6-6
J gene: TRBJ1-5
CDR3 DNA: TGTGCCAGCATTCGTGGGGATTCAAATCAGCCCCAGCATTTT
CDR3 protein: CASIRGDSNQPQHF

D gene: TRBD2
clone size: NA
V gene: TRBV6-5
J gene: TRBJ2-2
CDR3 DNA: TGTGCCAGCAAGTGGACTAGCGCCCGAGGCACCGGGAAGCTGTTTTTT
CDR3 protein: CASKWTSARGTGKLFF

D gene: NA
clone size: NA
V gene: TRBV11-2
J gene: TRBJ2-5
CDR3 DNA: TGTGCCAGCAGCTTCCGGGTGGCGGCAGGGGTAGAGACCCAGTACTTC
CDR3 protein: CASSFRVAAGVETQYF

D gene: NA
clone size: NA
V gene: TRBV7-8
J gene: TRBJ2-2
CDR3 DNA: TGTACCAGCAACTTGGGGCTTCCAACCGGGGAGCTGTTTTTT
CDR3 protein: CTSNLGLPTGELFF

D gene: NA
clone size: NA
V gene: TRBV29-1
J gene: TRBJ2-2
CDR3 DNA: TGCAGTGTTGCCGGGTGGGGGGAGCTGTTTTTT
CDR3 protein: CSVAGWGELFF

D gene: TRBD1
clone size: NA
V gene: TRBV4-2
J gene: TRBJ2-7
CDR3 DNA: TGTGCCAGCAGCCAAGAAGGGACGGGACAGGGCTACGAGCAGTACTTC
CDR3 protein: CASSQEGTGQGYEQYF

D gene: TRBD1
clone size: NA
V gene: TRBV6-2/TRBV6-3
J gene: TRBJ2-3
CDR3 DNA: TGTGCCAGCAGTTACCCCCAATCCTGGGACAGGTCTAGTACAGATAGGCAGTATTTT
CDR3 protein: CASSYPQSWDRSSTDRQYF

D gene: NA
clone size: large
V gene: TRBV11-2
J gene: TRBJ1-1
CDR3 DNA: TGTGCCAGCAGCTTAGGTACTGAAGCTTTCTTT
CDR3 protein: CASSLGTEAFF

D gene: TRBD1
clone size: NA
V gene: TRBV6-6
J gene: TRBJ1-1
CDR3 DNA: TGTGCCAACAGCCCGCCGGGACAGGGAACTTTCTTT
CDR3 protein: CANSPPGQGTFF

D gene: NA
clone size: NA
V gene: TRBV5-4
J gene: TRBJ2-1
CDR3 DNA: TGTGCCAGCGGCCCAGAGGGGGGAAGCCTTTATGAGCAGTTCTTC
CDR3 protein: CASGPEGGSLYEQFF

D gene: NA
clone size: NA
V gene: TRBV6-6
J gene: TRBJ2-3
CDR3 DNA: TGTGCCTGCAGTTCCGGTCTATCAAGCAAGGCAGGTACGCAGTATTTT
CDR3 protein: CACSSGLSSKAGTQYF

D gene: TRBD2
clone size: few
V gene: TRBV29-1
J gene: TRBJ2-3
CDR3 DNA: TGCAGCGTTTTGTGGGAGGGCCGACCAGATACGCAGTATTTC
CDR3 protein: CSVLWEGRPDTQYF